Listed below are T cell receptor beta chains from one sample, sequenced in a study of cytomegalovirus exposure and HLA in healthy donors. Clones were read by immunoSEQ multiplex PCR, and TCRdb kept only the in-frame ones, dropping some. The sample contains fewer than 250,000 clones, roughly 89% of which appear only once. The sequenced sample consisted of PBMCs. All receptors come from a young man in good health and CMV-seronegative. Each CDR3 is given with its conserved first and last residue. A D gene is named only where the DNA matches it firmly. Clone size is stated in some rows and not others, as once, few, many or a class when expanded.

.,TRBV11-2,TRBJ1-2,.,TGTGCCAGCAGCTTAGTTTTCGGGGGGCACTACACCTTC,CASSLVFGGHYTF
.,TRBV5-1,TRBJ2-5,.,TGCGCCAGCAGTGGGCAGGGGAAGGAGACCCAGTACTTC,CASSGQGKETQYF
once,TRBV6-5,TRBJ1-6,.,TGTGCCAGCAGTGCATACAGGGACTCACCCCTCCACTTT,CASSAYRDSPLHF
.,TRBV27,TRBJ2-3,.,TGTGCCAGCAGTTTATCTTGGGGGCCTACAGATACGCAGTATTTT,CASSLSWGPTDTQYF
.,TRBV5-1,TRBJ1-5,.,TGCGCCAGCAGCTCCCAGGGTTTGGGCAATCAGCCCCAGCATTTT,CASSSQGLGNQPQHF
.,TRBV20-1,TRBJ1-2,.,TGCAGTACCGGGACACCCTATGGCTACACCTTC,CSTGTPYGYTF
.,TRBV5-8,TRBJ2-5,TRBD2,TGTGCCAGCAGCTTGGGACTAGCGGGAGGGTCTGCCCAGTACTTC,CASSLGLAGGSAQYF
.,TRBV9,TRBJ1-4,.,TGTGCCAGCAGCGTAGGAGAGGCCGCCATACGTGAAAAACTGTTTTTT,CASSVGEAAIREKLFF
.,TRBV4-1,TRBJ1-1,.,TGCGCCAGCAGCCCGGGACACCAGAACACTGAAGCTTTCTTT,CASSPGHQNTEAFF
.,TRBV9,TRBJ2-1,TRBD1,TGTGCCAGTAAACCGGGACAGGGGGCAGGTGAGCAGTTCTTC,CASKPGQGAGEQFF
.,TRBV28,TRBJ1-3,TRBD1,TGTGCCAGCAGTTTTTGGCCCACCGACGACAGGGGAGGTGGAAACACCATATATTTT,CASSFWPTDDRGGGNTIYF
.,TRBV27,TRBJ1-5,TRBD1,TGTGCCAGCAGTTCATTGGGACAGGGTGCTCAGCCCCAGCATTTT,CASSSLGQGAQPQHF
.,TRBV15,TRBJ2-2,.,TGTGCCACCAGCAGAGATGGGAAAACAGGGTATGGGGAGCTGTTTTTT,CATSRDGKTGYGELFF
.,TRBV6-1,TRBJ1-1,TRBD1,TGTGCCAGCAAAACAGGGGAGGACACTGAAGCTTTCTTT,CASKTGEDTEAFF
.,TRBV10-3,TRBJ1-2,TRBD1,TGTGCCATCAGTGCCATGACAGGGCATGGCTACACCTTC,CAISAMTGHGYTF
.,TRBV4-3,TRBJ2-3,TRBD2,TGCGCCAGCAGACGACTAGCGGGGAGCACAGATACGCAGTATTTT,CASRRLAGSTDTQYF
.,TRBV6-1,TRBJ1-5,.,TGTGCCAGCAATAACAGGCCGGGCAATCAGCCCCAGCATTTT,CASNNRPGNQPQHF
.,TRBV7-9,TRBJ2-7,.,TGTGCCAGCAGCCAAGACGGGATTTACGAGCAGTACTTC,CASSQDGIYEQYF